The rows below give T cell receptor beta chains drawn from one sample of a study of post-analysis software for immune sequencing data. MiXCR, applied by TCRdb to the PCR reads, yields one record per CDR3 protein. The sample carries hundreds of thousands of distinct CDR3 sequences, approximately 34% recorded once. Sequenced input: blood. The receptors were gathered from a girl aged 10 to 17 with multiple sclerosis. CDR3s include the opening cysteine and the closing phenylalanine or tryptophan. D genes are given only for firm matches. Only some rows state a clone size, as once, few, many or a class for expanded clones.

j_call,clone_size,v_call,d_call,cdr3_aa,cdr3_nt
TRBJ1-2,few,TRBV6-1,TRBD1,CASSDNRGDYGYTF,TGTGCCAGCAGTGATAACAGGGGAGACTATGGCTACACCTTC
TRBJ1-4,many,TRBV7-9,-,CASSPSRGGEKLFF,TGTGCCAGCAGCCCGTCCCGAGGAGGTGAAAAACTGTTTTTT
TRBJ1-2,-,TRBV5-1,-,CASSQPIWWTGDYGYTF,TGCGCCAGCAGCCAACCGATTTGGTGGACCGGGGACTATGGCTACACCTTC
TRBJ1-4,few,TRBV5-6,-,CASSTLEGEGEKLFF,TGTGCCAGCAGCACCCTGGAGGGGGAAGGTGAAAAACTGTTTTTT
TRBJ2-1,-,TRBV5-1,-,CASSLGAGKGETQFF,TGCGCCAGCAGCTTGGGAGCAGGGAAGGGAGAGACCCAGTTCTTC
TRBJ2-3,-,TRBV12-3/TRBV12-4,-,CASSPHSGTDTQYF,TGTGCCAGCAGTCCCCATAGTGGGACAGATACGCAGTATTTT
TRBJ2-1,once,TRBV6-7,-,CASSYHPYTKGEQFF,TGTGCCAGCAGTTACCACCCCTACACAAAGGGAGAGCAGTTCTTC
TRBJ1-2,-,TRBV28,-,CASLTTAVYGYTF,TGTGCCAGTTTAACGACAGCTGTCTATGGCTACACCTTC
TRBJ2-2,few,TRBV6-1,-,CASSQGQGANTGELFF,TGTGCCAGCAGTCAGGGGCAGGGCGCGAACACCGGGGAGCTGTTTTTT
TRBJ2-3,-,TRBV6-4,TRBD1,CAGSVGTGDTDTQYF,TGTGCCGGCAGTGTGGGGACAGGGGATACGGATACGCAGTATTTT
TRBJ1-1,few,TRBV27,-,CASRSLSRGTEAFF,TGTGCCAGCAGGTCACTTAGCAGGGGCACTGAAGCTTTCTTT
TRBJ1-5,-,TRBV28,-,CASSLVRGRQPQHF,TGTGCCAGCAGTTTGGTCCGGGGACGACAGCCCCAGCATTTT
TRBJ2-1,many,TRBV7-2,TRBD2,CASSPGRGSYNEQFF,TGTGCCAGCAGCCCAGGGAGGGGCTCCTACAATGAGCAGTTCTTC
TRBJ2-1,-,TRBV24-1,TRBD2,CATSLAGGEPNEQFF,TGTGCCACCAGTCTAGCGGGGGGGGAGCCCAATGAGCAGTTCTTC
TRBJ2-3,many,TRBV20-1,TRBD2,CSAADSGGRVDTQYF,TGCAGTGCTGCTGATAGCGGGGGGCGGGTAGATACGCAGTATTTT
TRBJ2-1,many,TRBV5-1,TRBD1,CASAAGTGGYNEQFF,TGCGCCAGCGCGGCGGGGACAGGGGGGTACAATGAGCAGTTCTTC
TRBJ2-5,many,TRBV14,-,CASSQELGTQVQETQYF,TGTGCCAGCAGCCAGGAGCTAGGGACTCAAGTCCAAGAGACCCAGTACTTC
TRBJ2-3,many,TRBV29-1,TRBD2,CSALLAGEVTDTQYF,TGCAGCGCTTTACTAGCGGGAGAGGTCACAGATACGCAGTATTTT
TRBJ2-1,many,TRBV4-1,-,CASSDDWSSYNEQFF,TGCGCCAGCAGCGATGACTGGAGCTCCTACAATGAGCAGTTCTTC
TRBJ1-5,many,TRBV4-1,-,CASSQDLYAVVGNQPQHF,TGCGCCAGCAGCCAAGACTTGTACGCGGTAGTTGGCAATCAGCCCCAGCATTTT
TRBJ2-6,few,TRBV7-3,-,CASSSNIGANVLTF,TGTGCCAGCAGCTCCAACATTGGGGCCAACGTCCTGACTTTC
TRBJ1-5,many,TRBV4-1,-,CASSQEDGGSNQPQHF,TGCGCCAGCAGCCAAGAAGATGGGGGTAGCAATCAGCCCCAGCATTTT
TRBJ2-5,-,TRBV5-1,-,CASSPAELRRGETQYF,TGCGCCAGCAGCCCGGCTGAGCTCCGGAGGGGAGAGACCCAGTACTTC
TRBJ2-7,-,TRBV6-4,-,CASSDGVADYNEQYF,TGTGCCAGCAGTGACGGGGTAGCGGATTACAACGAGCAGTACTTC
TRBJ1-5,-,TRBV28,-,CASSLRRLNQPQHF,TGTGCCAGCAGCCTACGACGGCTCAATCAGCCCCAGCATTTT
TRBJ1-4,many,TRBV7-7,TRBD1,CASSLEPISTGNEKLFF,TGTGCCAGCAGCTTAGAGCCGATTTCGACAGGGAATGAAAAACTGTTTTTT
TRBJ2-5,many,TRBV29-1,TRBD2,CSVHGLAGTQETQYF,TGCAGCGTGCACGGACTAGCGGGTACCCAAGAGACCCAGTACTTC
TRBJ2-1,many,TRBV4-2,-,CASSQDSTVSSYNEQFF,TGTGCCAGCAGCCAAGATAGCACGGTCAGCTCCTACAATGAGCAGTTCTTC
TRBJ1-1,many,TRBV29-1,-,CSVGRPMNTEAFF,TGCAGCGTAGGGAGGCCCATGAACACTGAAGCTTTCTTT
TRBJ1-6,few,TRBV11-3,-,CASSRGQGENSPLHF,TGTGCCAGCAGCCGAGGGCAGGGTGAAAATTCACCCCTCCACTTT
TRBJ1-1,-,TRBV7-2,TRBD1,CAGSLRTGRAVRTEAFF,TGTGCCGGCAGCTTACGGACAGGGCGCGCGGTGAGGACTGAAGCTTTCTTT
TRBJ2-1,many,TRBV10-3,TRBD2,CAISESGGVYNEQFF,TGTGCCATCAGTGAGAGCGGGGGCGTCTACAATGAGCAGTTCTTC
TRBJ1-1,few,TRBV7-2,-,CASSLGRPTKPEAFF,TGTGCCAGCAGCTTAGGGCGGCCGACCAAGCCTGAAGCTTTCTTT
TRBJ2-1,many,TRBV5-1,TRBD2,CASSVTSGGPDSPFF,TGCGCCAGCAGCGTGACTAGCGGGGGGCCCGATTCTCCGTTCTTC
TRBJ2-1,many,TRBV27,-,CASSSPPGLLSSYNEQFF,TGTGCCAGCAGTTCGCCACCGGGACTTCTGAGCTCCTACAATGAGCAGTTCTTC
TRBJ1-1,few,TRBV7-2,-,CASSLVGGSFTEAFF,TGTGCCAGCAGCTTGGTAGGCGGGAGTTTCACTGAAGCTTTCTTT